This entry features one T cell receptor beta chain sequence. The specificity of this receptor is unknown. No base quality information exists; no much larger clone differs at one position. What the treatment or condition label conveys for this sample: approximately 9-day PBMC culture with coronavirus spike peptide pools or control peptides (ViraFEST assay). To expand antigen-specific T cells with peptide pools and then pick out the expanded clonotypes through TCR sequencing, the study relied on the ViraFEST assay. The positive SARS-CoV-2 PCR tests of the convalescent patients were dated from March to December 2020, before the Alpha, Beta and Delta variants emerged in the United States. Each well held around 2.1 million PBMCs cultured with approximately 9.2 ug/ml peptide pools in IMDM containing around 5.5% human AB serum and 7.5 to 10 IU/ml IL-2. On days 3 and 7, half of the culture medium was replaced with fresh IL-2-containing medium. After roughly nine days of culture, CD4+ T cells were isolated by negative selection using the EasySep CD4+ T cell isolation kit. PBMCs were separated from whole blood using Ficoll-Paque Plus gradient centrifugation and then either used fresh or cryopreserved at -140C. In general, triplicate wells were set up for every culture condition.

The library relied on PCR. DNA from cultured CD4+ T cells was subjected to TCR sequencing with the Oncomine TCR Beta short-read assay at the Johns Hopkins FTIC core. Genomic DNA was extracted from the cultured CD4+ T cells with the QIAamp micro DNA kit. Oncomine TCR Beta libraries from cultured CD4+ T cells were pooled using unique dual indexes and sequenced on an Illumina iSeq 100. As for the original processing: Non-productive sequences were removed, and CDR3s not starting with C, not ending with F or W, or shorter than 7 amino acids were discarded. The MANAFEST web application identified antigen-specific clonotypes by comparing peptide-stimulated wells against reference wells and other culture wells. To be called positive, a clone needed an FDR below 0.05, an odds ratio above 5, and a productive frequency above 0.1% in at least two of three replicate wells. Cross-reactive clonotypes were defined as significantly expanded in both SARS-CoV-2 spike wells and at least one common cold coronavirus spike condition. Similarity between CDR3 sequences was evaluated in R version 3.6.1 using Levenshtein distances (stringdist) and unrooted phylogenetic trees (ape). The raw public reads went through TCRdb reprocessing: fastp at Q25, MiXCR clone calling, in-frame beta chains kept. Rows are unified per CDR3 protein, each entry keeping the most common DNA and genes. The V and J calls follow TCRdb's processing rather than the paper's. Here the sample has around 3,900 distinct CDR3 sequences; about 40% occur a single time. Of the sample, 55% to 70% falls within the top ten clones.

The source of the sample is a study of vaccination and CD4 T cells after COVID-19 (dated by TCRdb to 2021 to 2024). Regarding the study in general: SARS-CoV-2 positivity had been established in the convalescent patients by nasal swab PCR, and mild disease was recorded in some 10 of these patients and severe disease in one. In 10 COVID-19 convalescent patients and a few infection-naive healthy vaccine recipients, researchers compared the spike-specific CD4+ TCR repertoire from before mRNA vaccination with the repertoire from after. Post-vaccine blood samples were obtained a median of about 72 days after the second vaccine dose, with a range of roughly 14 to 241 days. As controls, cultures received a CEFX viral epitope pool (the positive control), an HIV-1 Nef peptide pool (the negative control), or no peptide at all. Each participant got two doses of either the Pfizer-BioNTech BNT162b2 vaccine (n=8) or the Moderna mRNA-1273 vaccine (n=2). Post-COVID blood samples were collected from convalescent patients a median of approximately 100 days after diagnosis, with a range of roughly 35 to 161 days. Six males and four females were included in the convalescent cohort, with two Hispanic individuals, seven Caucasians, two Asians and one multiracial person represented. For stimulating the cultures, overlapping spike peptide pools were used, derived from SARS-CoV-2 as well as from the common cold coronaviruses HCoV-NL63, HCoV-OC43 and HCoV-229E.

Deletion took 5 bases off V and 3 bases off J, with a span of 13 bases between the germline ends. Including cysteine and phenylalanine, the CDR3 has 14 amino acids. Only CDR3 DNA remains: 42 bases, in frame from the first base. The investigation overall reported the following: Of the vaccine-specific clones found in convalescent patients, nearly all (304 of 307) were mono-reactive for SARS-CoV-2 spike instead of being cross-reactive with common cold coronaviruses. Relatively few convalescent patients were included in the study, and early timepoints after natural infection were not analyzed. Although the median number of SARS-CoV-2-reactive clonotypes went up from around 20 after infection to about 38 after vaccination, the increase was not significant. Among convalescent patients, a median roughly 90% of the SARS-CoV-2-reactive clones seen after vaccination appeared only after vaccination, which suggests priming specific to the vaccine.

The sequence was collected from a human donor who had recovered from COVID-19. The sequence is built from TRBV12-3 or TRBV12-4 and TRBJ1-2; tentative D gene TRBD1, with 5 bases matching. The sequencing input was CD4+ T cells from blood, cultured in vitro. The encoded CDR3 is CASSRDSGYYGYTF. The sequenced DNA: TGTGCCAGCAGTCGGGACTCTGGTTACTATGGCTACACCTTC.